This TCR beta chain was sequenced during a study of blood T cell repertoires in COVID-19. Turning to the study itself: T cells, B-cell-depleted T cells, or PBMCs supplied cDNA or gDNA.

Per germline, CDR1 DFQATT and CDR2 SNEGSKA (reference sequence). V gave up 3 bases and J gave up 4 bases; unmatched junction bases: 2. The CDR3 runs to 14 residues. Data came from immunoSEQ multiplex PCR; TCRdb stores just in-frame clones and leaves some out. Here the sample spans approximately 250,000 clones, roughly 88% being singletons. This receptor was obtained from a woman aged 25 to 39 who had recovered from COVID-19. The chain carries TRBV20-1 and TRBJ2-1; TRBD2 matches at 11 bases. Material for sequencing was PBMCs or T cells enriched from blood (not recorded which). The CDR3 region has the DNA TGCAGTGCTAGTGGGACTAGCGGATACAATGAGCAGTTCTTC. Translation: CSASGTSGYNEQFF.